The entry below gives a single T cell receptor (beta chain) sequence along with its context. These data originate in a study of cytomegalovirus exposure and HLA in healthy donors. With 60 Vbeta and 13 Jbeta primers, the PCR was carried out. This table comes from immunoSEQ multiplex PCR, and its TCRdb copy is limited to in-frame clones, with some not included. The sample yields around 130,000 clones, about 74% seen once. Per the germline V gene, CDR1 is SGHNT and CDR2 is YYREEE (reference sequence). This CDR3 is 14 amino acids long. V gave up 0 bases and J gave up 4 bases, with 10 bases separating them.

The rearrangement joins TRBV5-4 to TRBJ1-1; D remains ambiguous. The sequenced sample consisted of PBMCs. The sequence derives from a woman aged 50 to 60 in good health and CMV-seropositive. The CDR3 is CASSLDSMSTEAFF. The CDR3 DNA sequence: TGTGCCAGCAGCTTGGACAGCATGAGCACTGAAGCTTTCTTT.